A single sample is the source of the 21 T cell receptor beta chains below, sequenced in a study of OX40 agonist ivuxolimab in advanced cancers. Assay: immunoSEQ multiplex PCR; the TCRdb copy retains only in-frame clones and omits some. The sample lists about 20,000 clones; more than 75% were seen once. The material sequenced was CD4+ or CD8+ T cells sorted from blood, taken in a trial of the OX40 agonist ivuxolimab. These receptors all stem from an adult with an advanced solid tumor such as melanoma, head and neck, liver or kidney cancer.

Here the CDR3 DNA reads TGTGCCAGCAGCGGGGGACTAGCGGGAGACTTTCTTAGCACAGATACGCAGTATTTT. The encoded protein is CASSGGLAGDFLSTDTQYF. This chain joins TRBV9 and TRBJ2-3, with 14 positions matching TRBD2. CDR1 is SGDLS, CDR2 YYNGEE, per germline. The CDR3 loop spans 19 amino acids. V shed 3 bases and J 0 bases; nucleotides not matched to a gene: 9.

CDR3 DNA: TGTGCCAGCAGTTCGGGAGGGCCTGAAGCTTTCTTT. Translated, it gives CASSSGGPEAFF. The chain uses TRBV6-5 and TRBJ1-1; D is ambiguous. The CDR3 sequence is 12 residues long. V was cut by 4 bases and J by 6 bases, with 9 bases left in between. CDR1 and CDR2 (germline): MNHEY, SVGAGI.

The gene calls are TRBV7-8 and TRBJ2-7, with 8 bases fitting TRBD1. The CDR3 extends over 16 amino acids. The germline CDR1 and CDR2 sequences are SGHVS and FQNEAQ. Trimming removed 5 bases from V and 3 bases from J; junction bases left unmatched: 12. The CDR3 is CASSLGPGTGRYEQYF. CDR3 nucleotides: TGTGCCAGCAGCCTGGGACCCGGGACAGGCCGCTACGAGCAGTACTTC.

This chain joins TRBV12-1 and TRBJ2-7; the table's D call of TRBD2 was not tested on the DNA. TRBV12-1 corresponds to a pseudogene. The CDR3 is 16 amino acids. CDR3: CAKPSPRASETYEQYF. DNA for the CDR3: TGTGCCAAACCAAGCCCTAGGGCTAGCGAGACCTACGAGCAGTACTTC.

This clone was found once. The rearrangement links TRBV5-6 to TRBJ2-7; TRBD2 matches 10 bases. Trimming at V came to 3 bases and at J to 1 base, leaving 4 bases not matched to a gene. Germline-derived CDR1 and CDR2 are SGHDT and YYEEEE. The CDR3 spans 15 residues. The CDR3 reads CASSWGTSVSYEQYF. The CDR3 DNA sequence: TGTGCCAGCAGCTGGGGGACTAGCGTATCCTACGAGCAGTACTTC.

V and J are TRBV9 and TRBJ2-7; either TRBD1 or TRBD2 may supply D (6 bases each). There are 13 residues in the CDR3. CDR1 and CDR2 (germline): SGDLS, YYNGEE. V was shortened by 4 bases and J by 6 bases, with 14 bases between the two germline ends. The CDR3 protein is CASSPTGAVEQYF. The DNA for the CDR3 is TGTGCCAGCAGCCCTACGGGGGCGGTCGAGCAGTACTTC.

This chain uses TRBV27 with TRBJ2-7, with 13 bases fitting TRBD2. The CDR3 runs 14 residues. Per the germline V gene, CDR1 is MNHEY and CDR2 is SMNVEV (reference sequence). V gave up 6 bases and J gave up 9 bases; unmatched junction bases: 8. The CDR3 DNA reads as TGTGCCAGCAGGGACGGGACTAGCGGGATAAGGCAGTACTTC. This gives the protein CASRDGTSGIRQYF.

The chain combines TRBV6-5 with TRBJ2-2; a possible D gene is TRBD2 (5 bases). Trimming removed 10 bases from V and 5 bases from J, with 11 bases in between. Germline lookup yields CDR1 MNHEY and CDR2 SVGAGI. This CDR3 is built from 12 residues. The CDR3, as DNA: TGTGCCATCCTCAGCGGTACCGGGGAGCTGTTTTTT. This encodes CAILSGTGELFF.

The chain carries TRBV29-1 and TRBJ2-7; maybe TRBD2 (5 bases). The V end was cut by 1 base, the J end by 8 bases, with 18 bases between. The CDR3 spans 14 residues. The germline V gene has CDR1 SQVTM and CDR2 ANQGSEA. CDR3 residues: CSVEGPLAPLKQYF. The CDR3, as DNA: TGCAGCGTTGAAGGGCCGCTAGCCCCTCTCAAGCAGTACTTC.

The chain joins TRBV6-5 to TRBJ2-7; D assignment may be TRBD1 or TRBD2 (6 bases each). The germline V gene encodes CDR1 MNHEY and CDR2 SVGAGI. The CDR3 runs to 15 residues. The V end lost 1 base, the J end lost 4 bases, and 14 bases lay between the germline ends. The CDR3 DNA reads TGTGCCAGCAGTTACTTCGGGGGCGCCGGTTACGAGCAGTACTTC. As protein: CASSYFGGAGYEQYF.

CDR3 sequence (DNA): TGTGCCAGCAGCTTACTCGGGCGGGAGGACGGATCCTACAATGAGCAGTTCTTC. Amino acids: CASSLLGREDGSYNEQFF. This rearrangement joins TRBV7-9 to TRBJ2-1, with TRBD2 identical over 8 bases. The V gene end was trimmed by 2 bases and the J gene end by 1 base; junction bases not matched to a gene: 10. CDR1 and CDR2 from the germline V gene are SEHNR and FQNEAQ (reference sequence). The CDR3 contains 18 residues.

This clone was observed a single time. This chain links TRBV7-2 with TRBJ2-3, with 11 nucleotides matching TRBD2. The CDR3 loop spans 16 amino acids. Germline assignment: CDR1 SGHTA and CDR2 FQGNSA. The J segment lost 2 bases and the V segment lost 5 bases, leaving 6 bases of the junction unmatched. The CDR3 DNA reads TGTGCCAGCAGCGTGGGACTAGCGGACAACACAGATACGCAGTATTTT. Its translation is CASSVGLADNTDTQYF.

The chain links TRBV11-2 to TRBJ2-7, with TRBD2 matching 10 bases. Trimming removed 6 bases from V and 1 base from J; junction bases left unmatched: 6. The CDR3 sequence is 15 residues long. Germline-derived CDR1 and CDR2 are SGHAT and FQNNGV. CDR3: CASRPPGLASYEQYF. For the CDR3, the DNA is TGTGCCAGCAGGCCCCCGGGACTAGCGTCCTACGAGCAGTACTTC.

The V gene is TRBV7-3, the J gene TRBJ2-1, with 11 bases aligning to TRBD2. There are 16 residues in the CDR3. Germline CDR1 SGHTA, CDR2 FQGTGA. The ends lost 5 bases at V and 6 bases at J; junction bases unmatched: 9. CDR3 protein: CASSLPLAGGPNEQFF. Written as DNA, the CDR3 is TGTGCCAGCAGCCTCCCCCTAGCGGGAGGCCCCAATGAGCAGTTCTTC.

A few counts support this clone. V and J are TRBV7-2 and TRBJ2-7; TRBD1 matches 10 bases. The CDR3 spans 17 residues. Germline V gene data show CDR1 as SGHTA and CDR2 as FQGNSA. Trimming took 1 base from V and 1 from J; bases not matched to a gene: 7. The CDR3 is CASSLEGGTGDSYEQYF. The CDR3 nucleotides read TGTGCCAGCAGCTTAGAGGGGGGGACAGGGGATTCCTACGAGCAGTACTTC.

The CDR3 loop is CASSHGTGRYIQYF. The CDR3 DNA reads TGTGCCAGCAGCCATGGGACAGGGAGGTACATTCAGTACTTC. The J gene is TRBJ2-4, the V gene TRBV14; 9 positions match TRBD1. This CDR3 comprises 14 residues. After removal of 3 bases from V and 8 bases from J, the junction contained 5 bases not matched to a gene. Germline V gene lookup returns CDR1 SGHDN and CDR2 FVKESK.

This chain links TRBV28 with TRBJ2-1; TRBD2 matches 8 bases. The CDR3 is made up of 15 amino acids. Germline-derived CDR1 and CDR2 are MDHEN and SYDVKM. Trimming cost V 3 bases and J 5 bases; bases outside gene matches: 6. The CDR3: CASSLGREDHNEQFF. The CDR3 region has the DNA TGTGCCAGCAGTTTGGGGCGGGAGGACCACAATGAGCAGTTCTTC.

CDR3 amino acids: CASSVVPGDYEQYF. The CDR3 DNA follows: TGTGCCAGCAGCGTAGTGCCAGGGGACTACGAGCAGTACTTC. The J gene is TRBJ2-7, the V gene TRBV9, with a weak D call TRBD1 (6 bases). V lost 0 bases to trimming and J lost 3 bases, with 10 bases between them. Per germline, CDR1 SGDLS and CDR2 YYNGEE. CDR3 size: 14 residues.

J is TRBJ1-2 and V is TRBV28; no reliable D call. The CDR3 has 16 amino acids. Germline CDR1 and CDR2: MDHEN and SYDVKM. V was clipped by 5 bases and J by 5 bases, with 21 bases between them. The CDR3: CASSPREERVGYGYTF. CDR3 nucleotide sequence: TGTGCCAGCAGTCCCCGGGAAGAGAGGGTTGGATATGGCTACACCTTC.

The V gene is TRBV15, the J gene TRBJ2-7; possible D gene TRBD2, 5 bases. Trimming took off 0 bases at V and 2 bases at J, with 8 bases between the two ends. The CDR3 totals 14 residues. Germline loops: CDR1 LNHNV, CDR2 YYDKDF (reference sequence). CDR3 protein: CATSRDRGAYEQYF. The DNA for the CDR3 is TGTGCCACCAGCAGAGATCGGGGAGCCTACGAGCAGTACTTC.

This clone was observed a single time. This chain links TRBV30 with TRBJ2-7, with TRBD2 matching 8 bases. This CDR3 is built from 14 residues. Germline CDR1 and CDR2: GTSNPN and SVGIG (reference sequence). After removal of 1 base from V and 4 bases from J, the junction contained 6 bases not matched to a gene. The CDR3 DNA follows: TGTGCCTGGAGTGGCGGGGGGTTCGTGTACGAGCAGTACTTC. This codes for CAWSGGGFVYEQYF.